These T cell receptor beta chains were read from a single sample in a study of T cells in localized non-small cell lung cancer. The data were produced by immunoSEQ multiplex PCR, yet TCRdb's version contains in-frame clones alone and is incomplete. Of over 70,000 clones listed, roughly nine tenths are singletons. This specimen was peripheral blood, taken before any cancer treatment. All receptors come from a male donor aged 60 or older with stage III squamous cell lung carcinoma. Both conserved end residues are trimmed from each CDR3.

V: TRBV5-5; J: TRBJ2-5; CDR3: ASSFLAGGETQY
V: TRBV5-1; J: TRBJ2-5; CDR3: ASSLLQGAGETQY
V: TRBV18; J: TRBJ1-5; CDR3: ASSSKITGPDQPQH
V: TRBV21-1; J: TRBJ2-3; CDR3: ASSKPGTGSTDTQY
V: TRBV19; J: TRBJ1-5; CDR3: ASTEGGSNQPQH
V: TRBV7-6; J: TRBJ2-5; CDR3: ASSLGFATGAETQY
V: TRBV11-2; J: TRBJ1-4; CDR3: ASSLEQITNEKLF
V: TRBV9; J: TRBJ2-5; CDR3: ASSAGRASGGAETQY
V: TRBV11-2; J: TRBJ1-3; CDR3: ASSFGQGPSGNTIY
V: TRBV9; J: TRBJ2-2; CDR3: ASSARNTGELF
V: TRBV7-2; J: TRBJ2-5; CDR3: ASSLGFPETQY
V: TRBV7-2; J: TRBJ1-2; CDR3: ASSLEGLSGYT
V: TRBV19; J: TRBJ2-1; CDR3: ASSPDRGRDEQF
V: TRBV19; J: TRBJ1-1; CDR3: ASSKWSVTEAF
V: TRBV6-5; J: TRBJ1-1; CDR3: ASANPGRGTEAF
V: TRBV6-5; J: TRBJ2-3; CDR3: ASSYSAGGAEDTQY
V: TRBV6-1; J: TRBJ1-1; CDR3: ASSENRMNTEAF
V: TRBV11-1; J: TRBJ2-2; CDR3: ASSLSRTGGTGELF
V: TRBV28; J: TRBJ2-6; CDR3: ASSLTESGANVLT
V: TRBV7-8; J: TRBJ1-1; CDR3: ASTSGVHGTLNTEAF
V: TRBV6-1; J: TRBJ1-2; CDR3: ASSEDYSNYGYT
V: TRBV30; J: TRBJ1-6; CDR3: AWSVQGADSPLH
V: TRBV2; J: TRBJ1-2; CDR3: ASKQVRGAGGYT
V: TRBV5-5; J: TRBJ1-1; CDR3: ASSWYVGRQAF
V: TRBV7-2; J: TRBJ1-3; CDR3: ASSLYQGDINTIY
V: TRBV2; J: TRBJ1-1; CDR3: ASSKQGLGNTEAF
V: TRBV6-1; J: TRBJ1-6; CDR3: ASRTQGNSPLH
V: TRBV10-3; J: TRBJ1-3; CDR3: AIGTGGLSGNTIY
V: TRBV11-2; J: TRBJ2-6; CDR3: ASSLVQGSSGANVLT
V: TRBV28; J: TRBJ1-1; CDR3: ASSPTTGFTEAF
V: TRBV6-1; J: TRBJ1-5; CDR3: ASSEFEQPQH
V: TRBV6-5; J: TRBJ1-2; CDR3: ASSYVAGSYGYT
V: TRBV19; J: TRBJ2-7; CDR3: ASSIGSGAYEQY
V: TRBV19; J: TRBJ1-6; CDR3: ASSIDRTGYNSPLH
V: TRBV5-6; J: TRBJ2-6; CDR3: ASSPQGSGANVLT
V: TRBV7-6; J: TRBJ2-5; CDR3: ASTARVQETQY
V: TRBV21-1; J: TRBJ2-2; CDR3: ASSTASGTANTGELF
V: TRBV9; J: TRBJ2-5; CDR3: ASSVGGAGAAYQETQY
V: TRBV2; J: TRBJ1-4; CDR3: ASSEEYPGPNEKLF
V: TRBV28; J: TRBJ1-1; CDR3: ASSVTTGTVEAF
V: TRBV6-5; J: TRBJ1-5; CDR3: ASSYSRAGGQPQH
V: TRBV7-2; J: TRBJ2-1; CDR3: ASNQLAGGSNEQF
V: TRBV30; J: TRBJ1-6; CDR3: AASGRQGSPLH
V: TRBV5-4; J: TRBJ1-2; CDR3: ASSLNREALYGYT
V: TRBV18; J: TRBJ2-7; CDR3: ASSQRDRGYNEQY
V: TRBV6-9; J: TRBJ2-3; CDR3: ASSGADTQY
V: TRBV5-4; J: TRBJ2-1; CDR3: ASTLGAGGNYNEQF
V: TRBV9; J: TRBJ2-3; CDR3: ASSLASGVTDTQY
V: TRBV19; J: TRBJ1-4; CDR3: ASSIGQGQSEKLF
V: TRBV30; J: TRBJ1-1; CDR3: AWSVGAPNTEAF
V: TRBV30; J: TRBJ1-6; CDR3: ASRTSNSPLH
V: TRBV12-5; J: TRBJ1-4; CDR3: ASGLVQAGAEKLF
V: TRBV5-1; J: TRBJ1-1; CDR3: ASKRNLSPNTEAF
V: TRBV7-6; J: TRBJ1-4; CDR3: ASSLGPDASNRKLF
V: TRBV6-1; J: TRBJ1-2; CDR3: ASRGGGIHGYT